This T cell receptor (beta chain) was retrieved from a study of CD8 T cells in Susac syndrome. Study findings and constraints: It was acknowledged by the study that relatively few individuals were included in its TCR sequencing and HLA analysis. The CD4+ T cell repertoires in Susac syndrome were not clonally expanded.

Germline CDR1 is DFQATT and CDR2 is SNEGSKA (reference sequence). The V and J ends lost 3 bases and 5 bases, in that order; junction bases with no gene match: 13. This CDR3 region has 16 residues. With regard to this clonotype: What it binds is unknown.

The RNA, roughly 0.5 to 1 ug, was put through reverse transcription using random hexamers. The CDR3 of TCR beta was amplified by immunoSEQ multiplex PCR across 54 Vbeta and 13 Jbeta. TCRdb re-analysed the immunoSEQ multiplex PCR reads in MiXCR, keeping a single row per CDR3 protein. The table records 210,000 or so distinct CDR3 sequences, 94% of them present only once. TEMRA cells were FACS-enriched, while CD8+ and CD4+ T cells were negatively isolated. The chain has TRBV20-1 and TRBJ2-5; TRBD2 agrees at 9 bases. This TCR derives from a human donor with Susac syndrome. Sequenced input: CD4+ T cells from PBMCs. The CDR3 region has the DNA TGCAGTGCTAGTCACGTCCAGCGGGGGGAGTTGGAGACCCAGTACTTC. Its translation is CSASHVQRGELETQYF.